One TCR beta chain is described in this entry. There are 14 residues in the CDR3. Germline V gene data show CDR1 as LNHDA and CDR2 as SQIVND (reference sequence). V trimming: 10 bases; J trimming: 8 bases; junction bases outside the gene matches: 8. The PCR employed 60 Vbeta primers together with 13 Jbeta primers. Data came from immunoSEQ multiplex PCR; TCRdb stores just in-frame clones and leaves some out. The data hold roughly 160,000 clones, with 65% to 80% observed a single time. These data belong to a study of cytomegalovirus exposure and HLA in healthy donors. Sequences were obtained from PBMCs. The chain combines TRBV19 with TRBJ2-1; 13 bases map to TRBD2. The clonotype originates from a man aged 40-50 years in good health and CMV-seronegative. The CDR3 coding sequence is TGTGCCACCCGGACTAGCGGGAGTCCGGATGAGCAGTTCTTC. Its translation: CATRTSGSPDEQFF.